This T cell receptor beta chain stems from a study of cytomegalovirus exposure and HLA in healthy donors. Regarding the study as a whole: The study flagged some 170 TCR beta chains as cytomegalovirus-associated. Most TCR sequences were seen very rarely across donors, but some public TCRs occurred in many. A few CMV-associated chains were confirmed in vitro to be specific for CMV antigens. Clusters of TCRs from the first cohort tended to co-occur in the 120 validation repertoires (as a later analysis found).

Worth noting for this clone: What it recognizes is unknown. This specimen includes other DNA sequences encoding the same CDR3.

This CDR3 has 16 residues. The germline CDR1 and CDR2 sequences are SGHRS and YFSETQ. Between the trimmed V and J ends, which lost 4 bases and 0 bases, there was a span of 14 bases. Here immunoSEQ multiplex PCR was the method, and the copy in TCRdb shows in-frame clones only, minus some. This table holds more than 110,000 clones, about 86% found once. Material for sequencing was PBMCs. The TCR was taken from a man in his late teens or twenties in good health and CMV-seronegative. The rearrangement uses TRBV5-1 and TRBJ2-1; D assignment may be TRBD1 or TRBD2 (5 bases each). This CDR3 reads CASSLGTGSSYNEQFF. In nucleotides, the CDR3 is TGCGCCAGCAGCCTGGGGACGGGGAGCTCCTACAATGAGCAGTTCTTC. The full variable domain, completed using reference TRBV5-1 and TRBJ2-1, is KAGVTQTPRYLIKTRGQQVTLSCSPISGHRSVSWYQQTPGQGLQFLFEYFSETQRNKGNFPGRFSGRQFSNSRSEMNVSTLELGDSALYLCASSLGTGSSYNEQFFGPGTRLTVL.